The T cell receptor (beta chain) described here comes from a study of CD8 T cells in ankylosing spondylitis. Findings and caveats of the study: As reported, disease-linked clones showed significant enrichment in matched ankylosing spondylitis synovial fluid. Ankylosing spondylitis blood seemed to carry a telltale TCR beta motif made of about 8 highly homologous variants. Some motif variants were previously reported in reactive arthritis synovial fluid and blood. Disease-linked clones were CD8+ and relatively rare in peripheral blood.

This clonotype has just a few counts. The antigen is undetermined. Looked up from germline, CDR1 is MNHEY and CDR2 is SVGEGT. This CDR3 has 16 amino acids. V was shortened by 6 bases and J by 4 bases, with 19 bases between the two germline ends. Generation of TCR beta libraries employed quantitative 5'-RACE incorporating molecular barcodes. TCRdb recomputed calls from the 5' RACE reads with MiXCR, one row per CDR3 protein. The data hold a few hundred thousand distinct CDR3 sequences, with about a sixth observed a single time. The sequenced sample was blood, either unsorted or a sorted T cell fraction (not recorded which). This sequence joins TRBV6-2 or TRBV6-3 and TRBJ2-1; D is unresolved. This receptor was taken from a male donor with ankylosing spondylitis. The DNA of the CDR3 is TGTGCCAGCAGCCCCGGAAGAGGCAGGTTATACAATGAGCAGTTCTTC. Translating it yields CASSPGRGRLYNEQFF.